The present TCR beta chain was sequenced within a study of identical twins. TCRdb analysed the 5' RACE reads with MiXCR anew, one entry per CDR3 protein. The sample consists of around 510,000 distinct CDR3 sequences, roughly an eighth of them appearing once. A further study also used this sample, focusing on yellow fever vaccine responses in identical twins.

This TCR came from a woman under 30 in good health. Specimen: CD4+ T cells sorted from blood.

The CDR3 region has the DNA TGTGCCATCAGTGAGTCGGGGGCCCCCTACAATGAGCAGTTCTTC. Protein: CAISESGAPYNEQFF. The J gene is TRBJ2-1, the V gene TRBV10-3; D perhaps matches TRBD1 (6 bases). The germline V gene encodes CDR1 ENHRY and CDR2 SYGVKD. The CDR3 sequence is 15 residues long. V gave up 0 bases and J gave up 2 bases, with 8 bases separating them.